The source of this T cell receptor beta chain is a study of response to subunit inactivated influenza vaccine. Study findings and constraints: The authors suggested that every seasonal influenza vaccination recruits few new T cells.

This CDR3 contains 14 residues. CDR1 SGHRS and CDR2 YFSETQ come from the germline V gene. V was shortened by 0 bases and J by 5 bases, with 12 bases between the two germline ends. This clonotype came up a few times. No antigen is known for it. TCRdb passed the RT-PCR reads through MiXCR, listing each CDR3 protein once. In the table there are about 700,000 distinct CDR3 sequences, approximately 14% of which are singletons. This sequence originates from a man between 50 and 59 years old who received an inactivated influenza vaccine. The chain carries TRBV5-1 and TRBJ2-7, with D possibly TRBD1 on 6 matching bases. The sequencing here drew on PBMCs from blood, taken roughly 13 days after vaccination. The CDR3 coding sequence is TGCGCCAGCAGCTTGGGTCAGGGGTCCAACGAGCAGTACTTC. Its protein product is CASSLGQGSNEQYF. Full variable domain (outside the CDR3, taken from reference TRBV5-1 and TRBJ2-7): KAGVTQTPRYLIKTRGQQVTLSCSPISGHRSVSWYQQTPGQGLQFLFEYFSETQRNKGNFPGRFSGRQFSNSRSEMNVSTLELGDSALYLCASSLGQGSNEQYFGPGTRLTVT.